This T cell receptor beta chain comes out of a study of blood T cell repertoires in COVID-19. Study summary: The United States, Italy and Spain provided the acute and convalescent COVID-19 samples. In each case, the material was cDNA or gDNA derived from T cells, B-cell-depleted T cells, or PBMCs.

This clone has more than one count but fewer than ten. In the original processing: Estimation of nucleated cell counts was performed using reference gene primer amplification. Data came from immunoSEQ multiplex PCR; TCRdb stores just in-frame clones and leaves some out. V, J and clone size derive from that table, while D and trimming were established from the DNA sequence. The sample includes about 100,000 clones, 70% to 90% of them seen just once. In germline, CDR1 is LGHDT, CDR2 YNNKEL (reference sequence). This CDR3 region has 13 residues. J gave up 15 bases and V 1 base, and 8 bases lay outside the gene matches.

Sequenced material: peripheral blood. This sequence was found in a human donor in a cohort sampled during active COVID-19. The chain carries TRBV3-1 (or the pseudogene TRBV3-2) and TRBJ2-1; TRBD2 matches at 8 bases. The CDR3 loop is CASSQGLAGGPFF. DNA for the CDR3: TGTGCCAGCAGCCAAGGTTTGGCGGGAGGTCCGTTCTTC.